Listed below are T cell receptor beta chains from one sample, sequenced in a study of cytomegalovirus exposure and HLA in healthy donors. TCRdb's copy holds only in-frame clones and misses some; the assay was immunoSEQ multiplex PCR. The sample consists of approximately 87,000 clones, roughly 79% of them appearing once. Sequencing input: PBMCs. Receptors originate from a woman in her 70s in good health and CMV-seropositive. CDR3s leave out the opening cysteine and the closing phenylalanine or tryptophan. Fields, in order: clone size, J gene, V gene, CDR3 protein. Only some rows state a clone size, as once, few, many or a class for expanded clones.

clone_size: .
j_call: TRBJ1-1
v_call: TRBV5-4
cdr3_aa: ASSFEQTNTEAF

clone_size: .
j_call: TRBJ1-5
v_call: TRBV7-2
cdr3_aa: ASSLGEVSNQPQH

clone_size: .
j_call: TRBJ2-1
v_call: TRBV7-2
cdr3_aa: ASSAGGLAGGGGQF

clone_size: .
j_call: TRBJ1-5
v_call: TRBV6-1
cdr3_aa: ASSERNSGTGNQPQH

clone_size: .
j_call: TRBJ1-3
v_call: TRBV7-2
cdr3_aa: ASTLGGASSGNTIY

clone_size: .
j_call: TRBJ1-5
v_call: TRBV30
cdr3_aa: AWSGSRGQPQH

clone_size: .
j_call: TRBJ2-7
v_call: TRBV7-9
cdr3_aa: ASSLDPQEEQY

clone_size: .
j_call: .
v_call: TRBV28
cdr3_aa: ASRVDRVSYEQY

clone_size: once
j_call: TRBJ2-6
v_call: TRBV29-1
cdr3_aa: SAEGYSGANVLT

clone_size: .
j_call: TRBJ2-3
v_call: TRBV11-2
cdr3_aa: ASSLATSGQRWDTQY

clone_size: .
j_call: TRBJ2-1
v_call: TRBV10-3
cdr3_aa: AISESTGITYNEQF

clone_size: .
j_call: TRBJ2-3
v_call: TRBV6-6
cdr3_aa: ASSYGTSGRADTQY

clone_size: .
j_call: TRBJ2-2
v_call: TRBV6-6
cdr3_aa: ASSPYTGELF

clone_size: .
j_call: TRBJ2-2
v_call: TRBV9
cdr3_aa: ASRRGQDANTGELF

clone_size: .
j_call: TRBJ2-5
v_call: TRBV27
cdr3_aa: ASSPRLMGRGLQETQY

clone_size: .
j_call: TRBJ2-7
v_call: TRBV9
cdr3_aa: ASSVDSRSYEQY

clone_size: .
j_call: TRBJ1-3
v_call: TRBV1
cdr3_aa: TSGRTDTTGNTIY

clone_size: .
j_call: TRBJ2-7
v_call: TRBV30
cdr3_aa: AWSKTGGTYEQY

clone_size: .
j_call: TRBJ1-2
v_call: TRBV6-1
cdr3_aa: ASSSRDRGNYGYT

clone_size: once
j_call: TRBJ2-1
v_call: TRBV6-6
cdr3_aa: ASSRTSGSYEQF

clone_size: .
j_call: TRBJ2-1
v_call: TRBV7-2
cdr3_aa: ASTLEGREYNEQF

clone_size: .
j_call: TRBJ2-2
v_call: TRBV4-3
cdr3_aa: ASSQTLVGGHTGELF

clone_size: .
j_call: TRBJ1-2
v_call: TRBV6-5
cdr3_aa: ASSWDRYGYT

clone_size: once
j_call: TRBJ1-5
v_call: TRBV14
cdr3_aa: ASSQGTGTGQPQH

clone_size: .
j_call: TRBJ1-3
v_call: TRBV7-9
cdr3_aa: ASSYRDRGNTIY

clone_size: .
j_call: TRBJ1-4
v_call: TRBV25-1
cdr3_aa: ASTGQGFIEKLF

clone_size: .
j_call: TRBJ2-1
v_call: TRBV27
cdr3_aa: ASSNLAGELNEQF

clone_size: .
j_call: TRBJ1-4
v_call: TRBV4-2
cdr3_aa: ASSQDTGQFATNEKLF

clone_size: .
j_call: TRBJ2-1
v_call: TRBV7-2
cdr3_aa: ASSLVGTGLYNEQF

clone_size: .
j_call: TRBJ1-4
v_call: TRBV28
cdr3_aa: ASIGGGANEKLF

clone_size: .
j_call: TRBJ2-3
v_call: TRBV25-1
cdr3_aa: ASSERTGVGKQY

clone_size: .
j_call: TRBJ2-7
v_call: TRBV6-5
cdr3_aa: ASSYQTGGEQY

clone_size: .
j_call: TRBJ1-1
v_call: TRBV4-3
cdr3_aa: ASSQRGGDTEAF

clone_size: .
j_call: .
v_call: TRBV7-9
cdr3_aa: ASSSVAGGVNEQY

clone_size: .
j_call: TRBJ2-3
v_call: TRBV5-4
cdr3_aa: ASSSTGRTDTQY

clone_size: .
j_call: TRBJ2-1
v_call: TRBV27
cdr3_aa: ASSYLSGTSGNNEQF

clone_size: .
j_call: TRBJ1-1
v_call: TRBV11-2
cdr3_aa: ASSIPGQMNTEAF

clone_size: .
j_call: TRBJ2-7
v_call: TRBV11-3
cdr3_aa: ASSFLQGYEQY

clone_size: .
j_call: TRBJ2-3
v_call: TRBV7-3
cdr3_aa: ASSFGLAGSTDTQY